Listed here are 19 T cell receptor beta chains from one sample, sequenced in a study of blood T cell repertoires in COVID-19. Some clones are missing from TCRdb's copy, which holds only in-frame ones; the method was immunoSEQ multiplex PCR. There are over 250,000 clones in the sample; 80% to 90% occur only once, and over 4% lies in the top ten. Sequences were obtained from PBMCs or T cells enriched from blood (not recorded which). The receptors originated from a woman in her thirties who had recovered from COVID-19.

As to this clone: Other DNA sequences in this sample translate to the same CDR3. The V call is TRBV13, the J call TRBJ1-1, with TRBD1 as a possible D gene (6 bases). V was shortened by 0 bases and J by 6 bases, with 8 bases between the two germline ends. Looked up from germline, CDR1 is PRHDT and CDR2 is FYEKMQ (reference sequence). The CDR3 length is 13 residues. CDR3 sequence (DNA): TGTGCCAGCAGCTTAGGACAGGGTCCTGAAGCTTTCTTT. Protein sequence: CASSLGQGPEAFF.

The chain employs TRBV5-6 and TRBJ2-3; possible D gene TRBD2, 7 bases. This CDR3 spans 16 amino acids. Germline lookup yields CDR1 SGHDT and CDR2 YYEEEE. Trimming took off 4 bases at V and 2 bases at J, with 17 bases between the two ends. CDR3 sequence (DNA): TGTGCCAGCAGCATGAGGGGGGGGCCGTTCACAGATACGCAGTATTTT. It encodes CASSMRGGPFTDTQYF.

This rearrangement joins TRBV11-2 to TRBJ2-1; D uncertain. Trimming stripped 5 bases from V and 9 bases from J, with 8 bases between. Germline assignment: CDR1 SGHAT and CDR2 FQNNGV. There are 11 residues in the CDR3. CDR3 region: CASSQVGEQFF. CDR3 sequence (DNA): TGTGCCAGCAGCCAGGTGGGTGAGCAGTTCTTC.

The rearrangement joins TRBV6-5 to TRBJ1-1; D unclear. Germline values: CDR1 MNHEY, CDR2 SVGAGI. CDR3 length: 14 residues. V lost 0 bases, J lost 4 bases, and 9 bases lay in between. In DNA form, the CDR3 reads TGTGCCAGCAGTTACTCGCAGGTCGGCACTGAAGCTTTCTTT. This gives the protein CASSYSQVGTEAFF.

This rearrangement joins TRBV11-2 to TRBJ1-3; a weak D match, TRBD1 (5 bases). The V end was cut by 5 bases, the J end by 1 base, with 18 bases between. The germline V gene has CDR1 SGHAT and CDR2 FQNNGV. There are 17 residues in the CDR3. The CDR3 DNA follows: TGTGCCAGCAGCCGACTTCGGGGGGAGCAGTCTGGAAACACCATATATTTT. It specifies CASSRLRGEQSGNTIYF.

This sequence joins TRBV7-3 and TRBJ1-2; 7 bases are shared with TRBD1. Germline assignment: CDR1 SGHTA and CDR2 FQGTGA. V dropped 3 bases and J dropped 4; count of bases not matched to a gene: 2. The CDR3 sequence is 13 residues long. The CDR3 sequence: CASSLTGSYGYTF. DNA for the CDR3: TGTGCCAGCAGCTTGACAGGGAGCTATGGCTACACCTTC.

This chain links TRBV7-9 with TRBJ1-1, with D maybe TRBD1 (6 bases). The ends were cut back, 5 bases at V and 6 bases at J, with 16 bases in the middle. CDR1 is SEHNR, CDR2 FQNEAQ, per germline (reference sequence). The CDR3 runs to 14 residues. The chain's CDR3 is CASSPEQGSAEAFF. In nucleotides, the CDR3 is TGTGCCAGCAGCCCCGAGCAGGGGTCCGCTGAAGCTTTCTTT. The whole variable domain, filled in from reference TRBV7-9 and TRBJ1-1, reads DTGVSQNPRHKITKRGQNVTFRCDPISEHNRLYWYRQTLGQGPEFLTYFQNEAQLEKSRLLSDRFSAERPKGSFSTLEIQRTEQGDSAMYLCASSPEQGSAEAFFGQGTRLTVV.

The chain joins TRBV9 to TRBJ2-2, with 7 bases lining up with TRBD1. The CDR3 consists of 15 residues. Germline V gene sequence: CDR1 SGDLS, CDR2 YYNGEE. J was trimmed by 2 bases and V by 3 bases; bases with no gene match: 4. CDR3 loop: CASSEGTVNTGELFF. The CDR3 bases are TGTGCCAGCAGCGAGGGGACAGTTAACACCGGGGAGCTGTTTTTT.

The table lists this clone with a few counts. The chain links TRBV10-3 to TRBJ1-6; 7 positions agree with TRBD1. This CDR3 comprises 16 residues. Germline-derived CDR1 and CDR2 are ENHRY and SYGVKD. Trimming removed 0 bases from V and 4 bases from J; junction bases left unmatched: 3. CDR3 region: CAISESGQAYNSPLHF. Written as DNA, the CDR3 is TGTGCCATCAGTGAGTCAGGACAGGCTTATAATTCACCCCTCCACTTT.

This clone has just a few counts. The chain uses TRBV3-1 (or the pseudogene TRBV3-2) and TRBJ2-7; D is perhaps TRBD1 (6 bases). Germline V gene data show CDR1 as LGHDT and CDR2 as YNNKEL (reference sequence). Trimming stripped 1 base from V and 4 bases from J, with 11 bases between. The CDR3 sequence is 14 residues long. CDR3 DNA sequence: TGTGCCAGCAGCCAAGGAGGGACATATTACGAGCAGTACTTC. Residues: CASSQGGTYYEQYF.

The chain uses TRBV6-5 and TRBJ2-7, with D possibly being TRBD2 (5 bases). V lost 6 bases and J 5 bases, leaving 14 bases between the germline ends. Per the germline V gene, CDR1 is MNHEY and CDR2 is SVGAGI. There are 13 residues in the CDR3. CDR3 amino acids: CASRPVTGDEQYF. The CDR3 DNA follows: TGTGCCAGCAGACCAGTGACCGGGGACGAGCAGTACTTC.

The chain is built from TRBV2 and TRBJ2-1, with 7 bases lining up with TRBD2. CDR1 is SNHLY, CDR2 FYNNEI, per germline. After removal of 6 bases from V and 10 bases from J, the junction contained 9 bases not matched to a gene. The length of the CDR3 is 13 residues. The CDR3: CASRGGEFAEQFF. In DNA form, the CDR3 reads TGTGCCAGCAGGGGGGGGGAGTTTGCGGAGCAGTTCTTC.

V gene TRBV7-6 combines with J gene TRBJ2-3; the match to TRBD1 covers 7 bases. Per the germline V gene, CDR1 is SGHVS and CDR2 is FNYEAQ. The CDR3 consists of 16 residues. V shed 1 base, J shed 5 bases, and the junction held 9 bases outside the gene matches. The CDR3 reads CASSLVDRAQGDTQYF. DNA for the CDR3: TGTGCCAGCAGCTTAGTTGACAGGGCCCAGGGAGATACGCAGTATTTT.

This chain links TRBV9 with TRBJ1-1; 7 bases agree with TRBD1. Germline-derived CDR1 and CDR2 are SGDLS and YYNGEE. Trimming removed 3 bases from V and 7 bases from J; junction bases left unmatched: 6. The CDR3 is 13 residues long. CDR3 bases: TGTGCCAGCAGCGGAGACAGGGAAGGTGAAGCTTTCTTT. It encodes CASSGDREGEAFF.

This sequence joins TRBV3-1 (or the pseudogene TRBV3-2) and TRBJ2-1; TRBD2 aligns across 9 bases. The CDR3 runs 17 residues. Trimming took 4 bases from V and 1 from J; bases not matched to a gene: 8. Looked up from germline, CDR1 is LGHDT and CDR2 is YNNKEL (reference sequence). The CDR3 loop reads CASSPRGGAPSYNEQFF. The CDR3 nucleotides are TGTGCCAGCAGCCCGCGCGGGGGGGCCCCTTCCTACAATGAGCAGTTCTTC.

The chain is built from TRBV5-4 and TRBJ2-1, with 8 bases identical to TRBD1. CDR1 and CDR2 (germline): SGHNT, YYREEE (reference sequence). The CDR3 sequence is 15 residues long. V lost 4 bases, J lost 7 bases, and 10 bases stayed unmatched. The CDR3 protein is CASSTRQGRRNEQFF. The CDR3 coding sequence is TGTGCCAGCAGCACCCGACAGGGGAGGCGGAATGAGCAGTTCTTC.

This clone was picked up a small number of times. The V and J genes are TRBV19 and TRBJ1-1; 10 bases are a match to TRBD1. The V gene end was trimmed by 6 bases and the J gene end by 5 bases; junction bases not matched to a gene: 3. The length of the CDR3 is 13 residues. Germline V gene data show CDR1 as LNHDA and CDR2 as SQIVND (reference sequence). In DNA form, the CDR3 reads TGTGCCAGTAGGGACAGGGGGTCGACTGAAGCTTTCTTT. It specifies CASRDRGSTEAFF.

The chain is built from TRBV10-3 and TRBJ2-7, with TRBD1 matching 8 bases. The trim removed 2 bases at V and 3 bases at J, leaving 3 bases unmatched. Per the germline V gene, CDR1 is ENHRY and CDR2 is SYGVKD. This CDR3 is built from 14 residues. CDR3 in amino acids: CAISEVGQVYEQYF. CDR3 DNA sequence: TGTGCCATCAGTGAGGTGGGACAGGTCTACGAGCAGTACTTC.

The V call is TRBV10-3, the J call TRBJ2-3, with 10 positions matching TRBD2. Germline CDR1 reads ENHRY; CDR2 reads SYGVKD. V shed 10 bases and J 5 bases; nucleotides not matched to a gene: 6. CDR3 length: 13 amino acids. CDR3 coding DNA: TGTGCCACAGCGGGGGGGACGGGAGATACGCAGTATTTT. It codes for CATAGGTGDTQYF.